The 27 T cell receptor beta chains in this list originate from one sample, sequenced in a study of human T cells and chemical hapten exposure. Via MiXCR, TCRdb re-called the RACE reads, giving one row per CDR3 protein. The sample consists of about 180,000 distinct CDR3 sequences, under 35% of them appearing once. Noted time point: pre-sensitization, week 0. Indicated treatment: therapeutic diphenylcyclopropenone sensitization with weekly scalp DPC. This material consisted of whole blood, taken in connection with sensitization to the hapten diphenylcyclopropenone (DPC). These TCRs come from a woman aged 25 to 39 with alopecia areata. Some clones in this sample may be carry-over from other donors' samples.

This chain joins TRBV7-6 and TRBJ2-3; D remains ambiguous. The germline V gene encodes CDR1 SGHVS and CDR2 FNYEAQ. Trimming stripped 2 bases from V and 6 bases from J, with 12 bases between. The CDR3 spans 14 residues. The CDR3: CASSLSRSVDTQYF. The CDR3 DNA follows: TGTGCCAGCAGCTTAAGCCGGTCTGTCGATACGCAGTATTTT.

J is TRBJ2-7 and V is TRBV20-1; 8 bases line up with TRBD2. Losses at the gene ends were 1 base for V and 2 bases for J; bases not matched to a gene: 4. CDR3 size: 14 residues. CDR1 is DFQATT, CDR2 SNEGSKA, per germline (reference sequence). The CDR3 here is CSARVKRGPYEQYF. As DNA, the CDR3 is TGCAGTGCTAGAGTGAAGCGGGGGCCCTACGAGCAGTACTTC.

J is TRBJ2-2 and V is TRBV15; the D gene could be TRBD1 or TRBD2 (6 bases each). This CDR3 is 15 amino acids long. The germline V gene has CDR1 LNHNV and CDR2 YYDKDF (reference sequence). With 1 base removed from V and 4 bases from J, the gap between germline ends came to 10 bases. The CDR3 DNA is TGTGCCACCAGCAGAGGGGGGGCCAGCACCGGGGAGCTGTTTTTT. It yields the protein CATSRGGASTGELFF.

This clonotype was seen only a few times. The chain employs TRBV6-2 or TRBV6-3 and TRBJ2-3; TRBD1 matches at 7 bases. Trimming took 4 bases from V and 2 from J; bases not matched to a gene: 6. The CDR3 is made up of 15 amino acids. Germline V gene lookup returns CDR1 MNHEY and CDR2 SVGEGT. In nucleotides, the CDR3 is TGTGCCAGCAGTTCGGACAGGTTACACACAGATACGCAGTATTTT. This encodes CASSSDRLHTDTQYF.

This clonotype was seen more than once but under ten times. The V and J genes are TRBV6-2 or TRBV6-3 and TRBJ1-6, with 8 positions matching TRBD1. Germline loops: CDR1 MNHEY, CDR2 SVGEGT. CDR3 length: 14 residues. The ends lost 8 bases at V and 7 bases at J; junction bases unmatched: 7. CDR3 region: CASGSTGENSPLHF. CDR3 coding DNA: TGTGCCAGCGGCTCGACAGGGGAGAATTCACCCCTCCACTTT.

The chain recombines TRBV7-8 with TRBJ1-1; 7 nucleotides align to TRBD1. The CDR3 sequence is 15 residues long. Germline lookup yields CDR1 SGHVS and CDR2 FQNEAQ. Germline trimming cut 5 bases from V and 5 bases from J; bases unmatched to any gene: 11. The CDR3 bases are TGTGCCAGCAGCAGAAGAGAGACAGGGATGACTGAAGCTTTCTTT. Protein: CASSRRETGMTEAFF.

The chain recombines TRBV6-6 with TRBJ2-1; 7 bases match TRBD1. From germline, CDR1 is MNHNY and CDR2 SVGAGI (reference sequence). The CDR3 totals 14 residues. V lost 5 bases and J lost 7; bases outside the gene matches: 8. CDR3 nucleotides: TGTGCCAGCAGTAGCCGGAACAGGGGAAATGAGCAGTTCTTC. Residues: CASSSRNRGNEQFF.

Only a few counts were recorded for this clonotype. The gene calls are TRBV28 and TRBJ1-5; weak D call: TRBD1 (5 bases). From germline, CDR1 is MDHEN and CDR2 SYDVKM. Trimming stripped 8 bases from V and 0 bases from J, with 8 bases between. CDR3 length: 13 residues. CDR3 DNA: TGTGCCAGCGGAGGGGATAGCAATCAGCCCCAGCATTTT. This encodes CASGGDSNQPQHF.

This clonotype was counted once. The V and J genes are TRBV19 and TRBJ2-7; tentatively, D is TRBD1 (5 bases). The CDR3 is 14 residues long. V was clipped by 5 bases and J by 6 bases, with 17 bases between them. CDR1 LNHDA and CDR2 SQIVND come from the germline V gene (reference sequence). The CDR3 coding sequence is TGTGCCAGTAGTCCAGGGTACCCTTTTGGCGAGCAGTACTTC. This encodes CASSPGYPFGEQYF.

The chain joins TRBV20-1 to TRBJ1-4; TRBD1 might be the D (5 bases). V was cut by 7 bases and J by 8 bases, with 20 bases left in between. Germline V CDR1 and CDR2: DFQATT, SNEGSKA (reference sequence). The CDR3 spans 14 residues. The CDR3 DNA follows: TGCAGTGGCTTAAGGATGGGCCAGGGCGAAAAACTGTTTTTT. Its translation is CSGLRMGQGEKLFF.

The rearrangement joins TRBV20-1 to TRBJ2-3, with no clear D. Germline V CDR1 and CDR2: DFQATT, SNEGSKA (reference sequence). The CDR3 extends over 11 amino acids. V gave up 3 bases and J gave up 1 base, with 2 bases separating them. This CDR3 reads CSASGTDTQYF. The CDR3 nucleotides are TGCAGTGCTAGCGGCACAGATACGCAGTATTTT.

The DNA of the CDR3 is TGCGCCAGCAGCCAAGATGGGCAGGGGCAAGCGGGTGCTGGAAACACCATATATTTT. This translates into CASSQDGQGQAGAGNTIYF. J is TRBJ1-3 and V is TRBV4-1, with D possibly TRBD1 on 6 matching bases. Germline-derived CDR1 and CDR2 are MGHRA and YSYEKL. With 0 bases removed from V and 2 bases from J, the gap between germline ends came to 20 bases. This CDR3 spans 19 amino acids.

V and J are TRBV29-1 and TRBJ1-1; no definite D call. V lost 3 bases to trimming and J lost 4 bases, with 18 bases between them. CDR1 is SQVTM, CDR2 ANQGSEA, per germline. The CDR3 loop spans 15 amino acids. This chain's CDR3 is CSVEVPLPRGTEAFF. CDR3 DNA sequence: TGCAGCGTTGAGGTCCCCCTTCCCCGGGGCACTGAAGCTTTCTTT.

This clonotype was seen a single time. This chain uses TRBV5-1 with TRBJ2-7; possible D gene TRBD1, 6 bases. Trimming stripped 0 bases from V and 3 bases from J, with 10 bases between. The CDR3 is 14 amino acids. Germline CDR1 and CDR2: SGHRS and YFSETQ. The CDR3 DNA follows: TGCGCCAGCAGCTTGGAGGGGACACTCTACGAGCAGTACTTC. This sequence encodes CASSLEGTLYEQYF.

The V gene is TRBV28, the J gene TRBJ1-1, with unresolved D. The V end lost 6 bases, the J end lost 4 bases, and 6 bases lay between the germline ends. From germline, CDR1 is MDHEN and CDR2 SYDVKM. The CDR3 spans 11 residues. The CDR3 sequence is CASSSFTEAFF. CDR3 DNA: TGTGCCAGCAGCTCGTTCACTGAAGCTTTCTTT.

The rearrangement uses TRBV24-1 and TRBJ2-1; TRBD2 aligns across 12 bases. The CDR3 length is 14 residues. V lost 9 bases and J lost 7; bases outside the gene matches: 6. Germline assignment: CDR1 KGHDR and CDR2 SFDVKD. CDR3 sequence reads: CATERTSGMNEQFF. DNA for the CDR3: TGTGCCACCGAGAGGACTAGCGGGATGAATGAGCAGTTCTTC.

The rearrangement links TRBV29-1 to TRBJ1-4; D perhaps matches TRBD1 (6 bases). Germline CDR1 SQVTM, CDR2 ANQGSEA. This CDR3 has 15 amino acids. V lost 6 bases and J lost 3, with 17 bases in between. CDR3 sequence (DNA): TGCAGCGTCGGAGACAGGCAGGGAGCTAATGAAAAACTGTTTTTT. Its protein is CSVGDRQGANEKLFF.

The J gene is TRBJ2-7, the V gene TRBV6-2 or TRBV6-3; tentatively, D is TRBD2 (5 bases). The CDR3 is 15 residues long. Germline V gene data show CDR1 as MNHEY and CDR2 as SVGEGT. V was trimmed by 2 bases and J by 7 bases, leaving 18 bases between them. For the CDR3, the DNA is TGTGCCAGCAGTTACGAGGGTGAGATGTCAAAGGAGCAGTACTTC. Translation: CASSYEGEMSKEQYF.

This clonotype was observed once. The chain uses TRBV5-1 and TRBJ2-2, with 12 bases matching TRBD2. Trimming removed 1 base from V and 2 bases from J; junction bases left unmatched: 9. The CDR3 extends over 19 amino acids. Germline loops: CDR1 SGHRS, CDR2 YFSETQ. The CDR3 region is CASSLLGLAGTLNTGELFF. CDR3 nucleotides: TGCGCCAGCAGCTTGCTTGGACTAGCGGGGACACTAAACACCGGGGAGCTGTTTTTT. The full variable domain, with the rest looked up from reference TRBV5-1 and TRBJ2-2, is KAGVTQTPRYLIKTRGQQVTLSCSPISGHRSVSWYQQTPGQGLQFLFEYFSETQRNKGNFPGRFSGRQFSNSRSEMNVSTLELGDSALYLCASSLLGLAGTLNTGELFFGEGSRLTVL.

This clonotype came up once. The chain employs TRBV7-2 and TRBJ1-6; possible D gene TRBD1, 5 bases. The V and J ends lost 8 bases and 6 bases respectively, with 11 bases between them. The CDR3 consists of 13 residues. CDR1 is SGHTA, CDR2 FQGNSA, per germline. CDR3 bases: TGTGCCAGCCGGGGGACTACTAATTCACCCCTCCACTTT. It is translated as CASRGTTNSPLHF. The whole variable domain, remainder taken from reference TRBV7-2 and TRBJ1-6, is GAGVSQSPSNKVTEKGKDVELRCDPISGHTALYWYRQSLGQGLEFLIYFQGNSAPDKSGLPSDRFSAERTGGSVSTLTIQRTQQEDSAVYLCASRGTTNSPLHFGNGTRLTVT.

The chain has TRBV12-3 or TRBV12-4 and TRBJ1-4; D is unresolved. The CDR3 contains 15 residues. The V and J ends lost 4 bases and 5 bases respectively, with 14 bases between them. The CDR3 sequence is CASSSEPSSNEKLFF. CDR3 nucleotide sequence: TGTGCCAGCAGTTCAGAACCCAGTTCGAATGAAAAACTGTTTTTT.

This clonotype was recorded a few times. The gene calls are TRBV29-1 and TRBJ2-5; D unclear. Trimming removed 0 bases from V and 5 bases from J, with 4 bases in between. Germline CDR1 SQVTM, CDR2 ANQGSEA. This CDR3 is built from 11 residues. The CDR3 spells CSVEERETQYF. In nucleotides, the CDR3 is TGCAGCGTTGAAGAACGCGAGACCCAGTACTTC.

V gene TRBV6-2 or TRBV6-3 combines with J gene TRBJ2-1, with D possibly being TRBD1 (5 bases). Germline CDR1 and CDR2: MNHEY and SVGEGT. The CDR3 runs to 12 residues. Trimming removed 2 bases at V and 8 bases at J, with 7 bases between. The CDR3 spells CASSYRGHEQFF. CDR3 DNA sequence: TGTGCCAGCAGTTACAGGGGCCATGAGCAGTTCTTC.

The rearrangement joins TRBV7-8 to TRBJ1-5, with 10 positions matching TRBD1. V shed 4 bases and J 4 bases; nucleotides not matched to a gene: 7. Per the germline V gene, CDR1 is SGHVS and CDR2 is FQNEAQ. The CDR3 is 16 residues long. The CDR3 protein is CASSSLGTGVNQPQHF. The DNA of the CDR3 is TGTGCCAGCAGCTCGCTTGGGACAGGGGTGAATCAGCCCCAGCATTTT. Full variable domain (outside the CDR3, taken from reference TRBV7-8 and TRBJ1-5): GAGVSQSPRYKVAKRGQDVALRCDPISGHVSLFWYQQALGQGPEFLTYFQNEAQLDKSGLPSDRFFAERPEGSVSTLKIQRTQQEDSAVYLCASSSLGTGVNQPQHFGDGTRLSIL.

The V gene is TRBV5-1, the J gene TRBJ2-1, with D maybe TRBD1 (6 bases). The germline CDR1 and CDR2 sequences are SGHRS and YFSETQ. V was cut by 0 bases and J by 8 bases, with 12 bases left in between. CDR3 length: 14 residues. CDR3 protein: CASSLAGTLDEQFF. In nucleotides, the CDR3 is TGCGCCAGCAGCTTGGCCGGGACACTAGATGAGCAGTTCTTC.

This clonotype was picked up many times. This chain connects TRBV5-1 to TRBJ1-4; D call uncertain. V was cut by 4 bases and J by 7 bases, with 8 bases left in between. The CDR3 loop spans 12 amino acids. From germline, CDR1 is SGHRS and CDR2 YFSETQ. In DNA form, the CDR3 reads TGCGCCAGCAGCCCAGAAGGTGAAAAACTGTTTTTT. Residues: CASSPEGEKLFF.

For the CDR3, the DNA is TGTGCCAGCAGTTACGCAGGGCGCTCTGGAAACACCATATATTTT. The encoded protein is CASSYAGRSGNTIYF. The chain has TRBV6-2 or TRBV6-3 and TRBJ1-3; a weak D match, TRBD1 (5 bases). V lost 2 bases to trimming and J lost 0 bases, with 8 bases between them. CDR3 length: 15 amino acids. Germline CDR1 and CDR2: MNHEY and SVGEGT.